The clone carrying this T cell receptor (beta chain) was observed at least ten times. The time point: persistent/refractory GD, antithyroid drugs over 5 years with positive TRAb. PBMC RNA served as the TCR library source. The authors diagnosed Graves' disease using American Thyroid Association guidelines. CDR3 size: 12 residues. V shed 0 bases and J shed 10 bases, with 9 bases lying between them. The germline gives CDR1 SGHAT, CDR2 FQNNGV. This sample stems from a study of regulatory T cells in long-lasting Graves disease. The TCR beta library used iRepertoire HTBI primers with Arm-PCR amplification of CDR3. TCRdb processed the multiplex PCR reads anew with MiXCR; each CDR3 protein has one entry. The table includes hundreds of thousands of distinct CDR3 sequences, around 21% detected once.

Sequences were derived from peripheral blood mononuclear cells (PBMCs), sampled when the disease was refractory, from a patient treated with antithyroid drugs. This sequence originates from a female donor with Graves disease. The genes are TRBV11-2 and TRBJ1-1, with D perhaps matching TRBD1 (6 bases). CDR3 nucleotides: TGTGCCAGCAGCTTAGATCAGACAGGAGCTTTCTTT. Translated, it gives CASSLDQTGAFF. Combining the CDR3 with reference TRBV11-2 and TRBJ1-1 gives the whole variable domain EAGVAQSPRYKIIEKRQSVAFWCNPISGHATLYWYQQILGQGPKLLIQFQNNGVVDDSQLPKDRFSAERLKGVDSTLKIQPAKLEDSAVYLCASSLDQTGAFFGQGTRLTVV.